The clone carrying this T cell receptor (beta chain) was detected ten times or more. The data are from a study of T cells in Graves' hyperthyroidism and ophthalmopathy. Across 18 months, stable Graves' hyperthyroidism was marked by no progression to ophthalmopathy. The CDR3 loop spans 15 amino acids. Trimming removed 6 bases from V and 0 bases from J; junction bases left unmatched: 4. Germline loops: CDR1 SNHLY, CDR2 FYNNEI. RNA transcripts were the template for amplifying TCR beta CDR3 regions. The TCR CDR3 first-round RT-PCR relied on the HTBI primer set. TCRdb analysed the multiplex PCR reads with MiXCR anew, one entry per CDR3 protein. The sample gives approximately 740,000 distinct CDR3 sequences, 12% to 15% of which show up once; more than 8.5% is in the top ten.

The chain employs TRBV2 and TRBJ1-3; the match to TRBD1 covers 8 bases. The sequence was obtained from a woman aged 18-29 years with Graves' hyperthyroidism. The sample consisted of blood. CDR3 amino acids: CASRDRAPSGNTIYF. In nucleotides, the CDR3 is TGTGCCAGCAGGGACAGGGCTCCCTCTGGAAACACCATATATTTT.